The next 17 T cell receptor beta chains were all read from a single sample in a study of T cell responses to AZD1222 COVID-19 vaccine. This table comes from immunoSEQ multiplex PCR, and its TCRdb copy is limited to in-frame clones, with some not included. The sample records roughly 99,000 clones, around 87% being singletons. Sequenced here: peripheral blood, sampled on day 0 of AZD1222 vaccination. These receptors all stem from an adult in good health.

The chain recombines TRBV15 with TRBJ1-2; possible D gene TRBD1, 5 bases. The CDR3 runs 14 residues. Per the germline V gene, CDR1 is LNHNV and CDR2 is YYDKDF (reference sequence). Deletions cut 7 bases from V and 3 bases from J, with 15 bases between. Here the CDR3 reads CATTERDPYYGYTF. In nucleotides, the CDR3 is TGTGCCACCACCGAGAGGGACCCATACTATGGCTACACCTTC.

The chain recombines TRBV6-2 or TRBV6-3 with TRBJ1-2, with a tentative D call TRBD1 (6 bases). The CDR3 has 14 residues. Between the trimmed V and J ends, which lost 2 bases and 4 bases, there was a span of 11 bases. The germline V gene encodes CDR1 MNHEY and CDR2 SVGEGT. The CDR3: CASSYDQGSYGYTF. CDR3 sequence (DNA): TGTGCCAGCAGTTACGATCAGGGGAGCTATGGCTACACCTTC.

This chain uses TRBV4-3 with TRBJ1-6, with D possibly TRBD1 on 5 matching bases. Per the germline V gene, CDR1 is LGHNA and CDR2 is YSLEER. Trimming took 0 bases from V and 8 from J, leaving 17 bases between them. The CDR3 contains 17 residues. The CDR3 DNA is TGCGCCAGCAGCCAAGATCTGGGCAGGGTCTGGGATTCACCCCTCCACTTT. It encodes CASSQDLGRVWDSPLHF.

This chain joins TRBV9 and TRBJ2-3; no clear D. Trimming took off 0 bases at V and 4 bases at J, with 12 bases between the two ends. Germline CDR1 SGDLS, CDR2 YYNGEE. The CDR3 runs 15 residues. This CDR3 reads CASSVELGLADTQYF. The DNA for the CDR3 is TGTGCCAGCAGCGTAGAATTAGGGTTGGCAGATACGCAGTATTTT.

The chain combines TRBV13 with TRBJ2-7; 11 bases line up with TRBD1. The length of the CDR3 is 17 residues. V shed 5 bases and J 4 bases; nucleotides not matched to a gene: 13. CDR1 is PRHDT, CDR2 FYEKMQ, per germline (reference sequence). This CDR3 reads CASSLPHRDRGEYEQYF. The CDR3 region has the DNA TGTGCCAGCAGCCTTCCCCACCGGGACAGGGGGGAATACGAGCAGTACTTC.

This chain joins TRBV5-6 and TRBJ2-5; 8 nucleotides agree with TRBD1. Germline-derived CDR1 and CDR2 are SGHDT and YYEEEE. The CDR3 is 13 amino acids. Losses at the gene ends were 5 bases for V and 4 bases for J; bases not matched to a gene: 4. The chain's CDR3 is CASRRQGRETQYF. The CDR3 DNA reads as TGTGCCAGCAGACGACAGGGGCGAGAGACCCAGTACTTC.

J is TRBJ1-2 and V is TRBV7-9; TRBD1 matches 9 bases. The CDR3 runs to 15 residues. CDR1 and CDR2 from the germline V gene are SEHNR and FQNEAQ (reference sequence). The V segment lost 5 bases and the J segment 4 bases; nucleotides outside the gene matches: 8. CDR3 residues: CASSPAGTGSYGYTF. The DNA for the CDR3 is TGTGCCAGCAGCCCAGCTGGGACAGGGTCCTATGGCTACACCTTC. Full variable domain (outside the CDR3, taken from reference TRBV7-9 and TRBJ1-2): DTGVSQNPRHKITKRGQNVTFRCDPISEHNRLYWYRQTLGQGPEFLTYFQNEAQLEKSRLLSDRFSAERPKGSFSTLEIQRTEQGDSAMYLCASSPAGTGSYGYTFGSGTRLTVV.

V gene TRBV9 combines with J gene TRBJ2-3; D might be TRBD2 (5 bases). V shed 0 bases and J shed 2 bases, with 10 bases lying between them. Germline CDR1 reads SGDLS; CDR2 reads YYNGEE. The CDR3 totals 15 residues. As DNA, the CDR3 is TGTGCCAGCAGCGTAGGGCTAGCAGACACAGATACGCAGTATTTT. Encoded protein: CASSVGLADTDTQYF.

This clone was counted a single time. V gene TRBV7-8 combines with J gene TRBJ2-7, with 9 bases identical to TRBD1. Germline V gene data show CDR1 as SGHVS and CDR2 as FQNEAQ. V lost 0 bases and J lost 7; bases outside the gene matches: 10. The CDR3 runs 16 residues. The CDR3 DNA reads TGTGCCAGCAGCTTAGCGCCTCCCGGGACAGGGCTAGAGCAGTACTTC. It is translated as CASSLAPPGTGLEQYF. The whole variable domain, remainder taken from reference TRBV7-8 and TRBJ2-7, is GAGVSQSPRYKVAKRGQDVALRCDPISGHVSLFWYQQALGQGPEFLTYFQNEAQLDKSGLPSDRFFAERPEGSVSTLKIQRTQQEDSAVYLCASSLAPPGTGLEQYFGPGTRLTVT.

This rearrangement joins TRBV19 to TRBJ1-2, with D maybe TRBD1 (5 bases). This CDR3 has 14 amino acids. Germline lookup yields CDR1 LNHDA and CDR2 SQIVND (reference sequence). Trimming removed 2 bases from V and 4 bases from J, with 11 bases in between. CDR3 nucleotides: TGTGCCAGTAGTATACCAGGGTTTAGCTATGGCTACACCTTC. Translation: CASSIPGFSYGYTF.

V and J are TRBV18 and TRBJ1-1; D possibly corresponds to TRBD1 (5 bases). The CDR3 is 13 amino acids. Germline CDR1 KGHSH, CDR2 LQKENI. The V and J ends lost 5 bases and 0 bases respectively, with 7 bases between them. CDR3 sequence: CASSARVNTEAFF. In nucleotides, the CDR3 is TGTGCCAGCTCAGCCAGGGTGAACACTGAAGCTTTCTTT.

The chain is built from TRBV4-3 and TRBJ2-3; a weak D match, TRBD2 (5 bases). CDR1 LGHNA and CDR2 YSLEER come from the germline V gene. V gave up 4 bases and J gave up 7 bases, with 15 bases separating them. This CDR3 comprises 14 residues. The CDR3 DNA follows: TGCGCCAGCAGCCTCTCTAAGTGGGAGAATACGCAGTATTTT. This gives the protein CASSLSKWENTQYF.

The chain joins TRBV19 to TRBJ1-6; no reliable D call. The length of the CDR3 is 17 residues. Germline V gene lookup returns CDR1 LNHDA and CDR2 SQIVND (reference sequence). Trimming took 3 bases from V and 5 from J, leaving 17 bases between them. In nucleotides, the CDR3 is TGTGCCAGTAGTATTGCCCGAGATTACAGTGATAATTCACCCCTCCACTTT. It specifies CASSIARDYSDNSPLHF.

V and J are TRBV4-3 and TRBJ1-1; D is undetermined. Trimming left V 0 bases short and J 5 bases short, with 7 bases between. The CDR3 length is 13 residues. The germline V gene has CDR1 LGHNA and CDR2 YSLEER. The CDR3 sequence: CASSQEGRTEAFF. In DNA, the CDR3 is TGCGCCAGCAGCCAAGAAGGACGAACTGAAGCTTTCTTT.

This chain connects TRBV30 to TRBJ2-3; the D is unclear. Germline assignment: CDR1 GTSNPN and CDR2 SVGIG (reference sequence). V lost 0 bases, J lost 2 bases, and 6 bases lay in between. The CDR3 is 13 amino acids. The CDR3 protein is CAWSVLYTDTQYF. Written as DNA, the CDR3 is TGTGCCTGGAGTGTACTATACACAGATACGCAGTATTTT.

This chain joins TRBV2 and TRBJ1-1; tentatively, D is TRBD1 (5 bases). V shed 2 bases and J shed 5 bases, with 12 bases lying between them. The CDR3 runs to 14 residues. Germline V gives CDR1 SNHLY, CDR2 FYNNEI. This chain's CDR3 is CASSEKGGVTEAFF. In DNA form, the CDR3 reads TGTGCCAGCAGTGAAAAGGGAGGGGTTACTGAAGCTTTCTTT.

V is TRBV2 and J is TRBJ1-3, with D unresolved. The CDR3 has 12 residues. Trimming pared 10 bases from V and 0 bases from J, leaving 7 bases between. Germline CDR1 SNHLY, CDR2 FYNNEI. The chain's CDR3 is CATQDSGNTIYF. The CDR3 DNA sequence: TGTGCCACGCAGGACTCTGGAAACACCATATATTTT.